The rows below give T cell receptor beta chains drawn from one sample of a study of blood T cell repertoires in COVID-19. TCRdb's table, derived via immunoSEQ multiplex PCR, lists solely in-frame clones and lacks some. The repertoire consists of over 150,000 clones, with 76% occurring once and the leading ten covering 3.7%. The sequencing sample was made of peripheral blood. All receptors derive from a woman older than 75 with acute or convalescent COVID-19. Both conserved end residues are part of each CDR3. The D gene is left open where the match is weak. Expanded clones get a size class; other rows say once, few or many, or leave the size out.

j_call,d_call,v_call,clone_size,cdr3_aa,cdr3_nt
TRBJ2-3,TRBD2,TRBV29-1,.,CSVPEGLAGGPSTDTQYF,TGCAGCGTCCCGGAGGGACTAGCGGGAGGACCTAGCACAGATACGCAGTATTTT
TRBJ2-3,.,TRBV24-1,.,CATSDSTGTYTDTQYF,TGTGCCACCAGTGATTCTACGGGAACCTACACAGATACGCAGTATTTT
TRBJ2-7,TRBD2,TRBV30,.,CAWDRGRFGLAGGPNVNEQYF,TGTGCCTGGGACCGTGGGAGATTCGGACTAGCGGGAGGGCCGAATGTCAACGAGCAGTACTTC
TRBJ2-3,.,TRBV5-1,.,CASDTGSSTDTQYF,TGCGCCAGCGACACAGGATCCAGCACAGATACGCAGTATTTT
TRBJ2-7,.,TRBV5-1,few,CASSFLQGEQYF,TGCGCCAGCAGCTTTCTACAGGGCGAGCAGTACTTC
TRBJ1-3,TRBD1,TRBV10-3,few,CAIDPGTGIGNTIYF,TGTGCCATCGACCCCGGGACAGGGATCGGAAACACCATATATTTT
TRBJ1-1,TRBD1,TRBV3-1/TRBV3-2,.,CASSQGGTEPEAFF,TGTGCCAGCAGCCAAGGCGGGACAGAGCCTGAAGCTTTCTTT
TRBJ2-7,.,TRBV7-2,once,CASSPRTASYEQYF,TGTGCCAGCAGCCCACGGACAGCTTCCTACGAGCAGTACTTC
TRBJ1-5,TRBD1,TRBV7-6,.,CASSAGTGGGNQPQHF,TGTGCCAGCAGCGCCGGGACAGGGGGCGGCAATCAGCCCCAGCATTTT
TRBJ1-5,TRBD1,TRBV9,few,CASSSSTGGNQPQHF,TGTGCCAGCAGCTCCTCCACAGGGGGCAATCAGCCCCAGCATTTT
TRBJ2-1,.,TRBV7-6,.,CASSLYSSYNEQFF,TGTGCCAGCAGCTTATACAGCTCCTACAATGAGCAGTTCTTC
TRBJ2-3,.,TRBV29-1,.,CSVETPGTDTQYF,TGCAGCGTTGAAACCCCGGGTACGGATACGCAGTATTTT
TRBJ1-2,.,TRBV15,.,CATSRDMEGWLRGYTF,TGTGCCACCAGCAGAGATATGGAGGGATGGTTGAGAGGCTACACCTTC
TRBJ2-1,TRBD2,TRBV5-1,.,CASSASGIYNEQFF,TGCGCCAGCAGTGCTAGCGGCATCTACAATGAGCAGTTCTTC
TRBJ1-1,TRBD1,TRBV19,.,CASSIGQGTFF,TGTGCCAGTAGTATAGGACAGGGGACTTTCTTT
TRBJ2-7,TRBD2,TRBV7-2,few,CASSPLRGGASEQYF,TGTGCCAGCAGCCCACTTCGGGGGGGAGCAAGCGAGCAGTACTTC
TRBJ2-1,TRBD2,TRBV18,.,CASSPPGGAEQFF,TGTGCCAGCTCACCCCCGGGGGGGGCCGAGCAGTTCTTC
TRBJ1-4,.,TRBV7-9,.,CASSRKAVNEKLFF,TGTGCCAGCAGCCGTAAGGCGGTTAATGAAAAACTGTTTTTT
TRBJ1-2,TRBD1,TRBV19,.,CASSIEDRLSAGYTF,TGTGCCAGTAGTATAGAGGACAGGCTTAGCGCTGGCTACACCTTC
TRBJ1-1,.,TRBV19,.,CASSYNMNTEAFF,TGTGCCAGTAGCTATAATATGAACACTGAAGCTTTCTTT
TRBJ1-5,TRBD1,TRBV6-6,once,CASSYFTDRGQPQHF,TGTGCCAGCAGTTACTTTACTGACAGGGGACAGCCCCAGCATTTT
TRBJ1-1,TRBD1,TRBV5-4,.,CASSLGTGRKAEAFF,TGTGCCAGCAGCTTAGGGACAGGGAGGAAAGCTGAAGCTTTCTTT
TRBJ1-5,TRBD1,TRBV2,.,CASRTTGAIQPQHF,TGTGCCAGCAGAACGACAGGGGCGATTCAGCCCCAGCATTTT
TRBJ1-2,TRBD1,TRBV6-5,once,CASRGQGRYGYTF,TGTGCCAGCAGAGGACAGGGGAGGTATGGCTACACCTTC